Below are 28 T cell receptor beta chains sequenced from a single sample in a study of blood T cells in healthy people across ages. PCR was performed a second time for about 7 to 12 cycles using a sample-barcoded 5' primer and a J-beta primer mix. Using its own MiXCR run on the 5' RACE reads, TCRdb lists one record per CDR3 protein. The sample shows around 800,000 distinct CDR3 sequences, 62% of them seen only once. Specimen: blood. The receptor source for this set is a man younger than 40 in good health.

Only one count was recorded for this clonotype. The chain carries TRBV20-1 and TRBJ2-1, with D unresolved. The germline gives CDR1 DFQATT, CDR2 SNEGSKA (reference sequence). The CDR3 has 13 residues. Between the trimmed V and J ends, which lost 0 bases and 13 bases, there was a span of 16 bases. The CDR3 nucleotides are TGCAGTGCTAGAGATTTTGTATTAGAGACCCAGTTCTTC. Translating it yields CSARDFVLETQFF.

The rearrangement joins TRBV7-2 to TRBJ2-3; 8 bases are shared with TRBD2. There are 16 residues in the CDR3. Per germline, CDR1 SGHTA and CDR2 FQGNSA. V shed 5 bases and J 4 bases; nucleotides not matched to a gene: 11. Here the CDR3 reads CASSPTGGGLADTQYF. The CDR3 bases are TGTGCCAGCAGCCCCACGGGGGGGGGACTAGCAGATACGCAGTATTTT.

The chain employs TRBV2 and TRBJ1-6; tentatively, D is TRBD1 (5 bases). Germline V CDR1 and CDR2: SNHLY, FYNNEI. The CDR3 sequence is 13 residues long. The V end lost 0 bases, the J end lost 14 bases, and 11 bases lay between the germline ends. The chain's CDR3 is CASSEASRGALHF. In nucleotides, the CDR3 is TGTGCCAGCAGTGAAGCGTCACGGGGGGCCCTCCACTTT.

The chain recombines TRBV7-3 with TRBJ2-7; TRBD2 is a possible D gene (6 bases). The germline V and J ends were trimmed by 0 bases and 0 bases, with 9 bases remaining between them. Germline V gene sequence: CDR1 SGHTA, CDR2 FQGTGA. This CDR3 is built from 15 residues. CDR3 sequence (DNA): TGTGCCAGCAGCTTAACTAACGGGGGCTCCTACGAGCAGTACTTC. Translation: CASSLTNGGSYEQYF.

The V call is TRBV6-2 or TRBV6-3, the J call TRBJ2-3; D is possibly TRBD2 (5 bases). V was pared by 5 bases and J by 1 base, with 13 bases between. Germline V gene lookup returns CDR1 MNHEY and CDR2 SVGEGT. The CDR3 has 15 amino acids. CDR3 residues: CASSGLGRGTDTQYF. The CDR3 nucleotides are TGTGCCAGCAGTGGACTCGGTCGGGGCACAGATACGCAGTATTTT.

This clonotype was found a few times. The chain recombines TRBV7-2 with TRBJ2-7; D gene uncertain. From germline, CDR1 is SGHTA and CDR2 FQGNSA. This CDR3 region has 13 residues. Trimming cost V 4 bases and J 3 bases, with 10 bases left between them. The CDR3 bases are TGTGCCAGCAGCTCCGCGGTTGACTACGAGCAGTACTTC. Its protein is CASSSAVDYEQYF.

CDR3 sequence: CASSLAGNKFF. In DNA form, the CDR3 reads TGCGCCAGCAGCTTGGCAGGGAATAAGTTCTTC. The gene calls are TRBV5-1 and TRBJ2-1; D may be TRBD1 (5 bases). The CDR3 is 11 residues long. From germline, CDR1 is SGHRS and CDR2 YFSETQ. V lost 0 bases and J lost 14, with 9 bases in between.

The chain is built from TRBV20-1 and TRBJ2-5; maybe TRBD2 (6 bases). TRBJ2-4 explains the end of the DNA better; the J call may be wrong. The CDR3 covers 17 residues. CDR1 is DFQATT, CDR2 SNEGSKA, per germline (reference sequence). CDR3 coding DNA: TGCAGTGCCACCCTAGAGGAGGGGTCCAACCTTAAAAACATTCAGTACTTC. Protein: CSATLEEGSNLKNIQYF.

This clonotype was found a few times. The gene calls are TRBV27 and TRBJ2-1; no firm D call. V shed 5 bases and J shed 4 bases, with 15 bases lying between them. The CDR3 runs 15 residues. Germline V gene sequence: CDR1 MNHEY, CDR2 SMNVEV (reference sequence). The CDR3 is CASSLGRWQYNEQFF. As DNA, the CDR3 is TGTGCCAGCAGTCTGGGCCGTTGGCAATACAATGAGCAGTTCTTC.

The rearrangement links TRBV20-1 to TRBJ1-6; 7 bases align to TRBD1. Germline V CDR1 and CDR2: DFQATT, SNEGSKA (reference sequence). The J segment lost 7 bases and the V segment lost 5 bases, leaving 8 bases of the junction unmatched. CDR3 length equals 14 residues. CDR3 residues: CSARPGQLNSPLHF. CDR3 bases: TGCAGTGCTCGACCGGGACAGTTGAATTCACCCCTCCACTTT.

The rearrangement joins TRBV18 to TRBJ2-3; the D is unclear. V lost 2 bases and J 4 bases, leaving 7 bases between the germline ends. Per germline, CDR1 KGHSH and CDR2 LQKENI. This CDR3 has 13 residues. Written as DNA, the CDR3 is TGTGCCAGCTCACCAGGGAACGCAGATACGCAGTATTTT. As protein: CASSPGNADTQYF.

This chain uses TRBV29-1 with TRBJ2-6; D unclear. CDR3 size: 15 residues. Trimming shortened V by 7 bases and J by 0 bases, and 13 bases separated the two germline ends. In germline, CDR1 is SQVTM, CDR2 ANQGSEA. CDR3 nucleotides: TGCAGCGCTGTCATAGGCACCTCTGGGGCCAACGTCCTGACTTTC. It specifies CSAVIGTSGANVLTF.

The chain recombines TRBV9 with TRBJ2-1, with a possible D match to TRBD2 (6 bases). V gave up 0 bases and J gave up 6 bases, with 16 bases separating them. The CDR3 runs to 16 residues. From germline, CDR1 is SGDLS and CDR2 YYNGEE. CDR3 region: CASSVGVPEGLNEQFF. CDR3 bases: TGTGCCAGCAGCGTAGGGGTCCCTGAGGGACTCAATGAGCAGTTCTTC. Combining the CDR3 with reference TRBV9 and TRBJ2-1 gives the whole variable domain DSGVTQTPKHLITATGQRVTLRCSPRSGDLSVYWYQQSLDQGLQFLIQYYNGEERAKGNILERFSAQQFPDLHSELNLSSLELGDSALYFCASSVGVPEGLNEQFFGPGTRLTVL.

This clonotype was observed at least ten times. This may arise from a read error, as a much more abundant clone is one base away. The chain employs TRBV4-3 and TRBJ2-5, with 8 nucleotides matching TRBD1. Trimming cost V 0 bases and J 11 bases; bases outside gene matches: 11. Germline V gene sequence: CDR1 LGHNA, CDR2 YSLEER. The CDR3 runs to 15 residues. For the CDR3, the DNA is TGCGCCAGCAGCCAAGATGGGACAGGCCCTGATGAGCAGTACTTC. Protein: CASSQDGTGPDEQYF.

V and J are TRBV7-2 and TRBJ2-3; 7 bases align to TRBD2. The CDR3 covers 16 residues. With 6 bases clipped from V and 2 bases from J, the junction kept 11 bases outside the gene matches. From germline, CDR1 is SGHTA and CDR2 FQGNSA. Written as DNA, the CDR3 is TGTGCCAGCAGTTCCCGACTAGCCAGATACACAGATACGCAGTATTTT. Encoded protein: CASSSRLARYTDTQYF.

V and J are TRBV7-9 and TRBJ2-5; D possibly matches TRBD1 or TRBD2 (7 bases each). The CDR3 covers 13 residues. Trimming removed 11 bases at V and 3 bases at J, with 16 bases between. The germline V gene encodes CDR1 SEHNR and CDR2 FQNEAQ (reference sequence). The CDR3 loop is CAHWAGGEETQYF. The CDR3 DNA is TGTGCCCATTGGGCAGGGGGGGAAGAGACCCAGTACTTC.

The chain links TRBV7-2 to TRBJ2-1; D uncertain. Germline lookup yields CDR1 SGHTA and CDR2 FQGNSA. The CDR3 runs 13 residues. V gave up 5 bases and J gave up 7 bases, with 12 bases separating them. DNA of the CDR3: TGTGCCAGCAGCCAACGAACTAATAATGAGCAGTTCTTC. This translates into CASSQRTNNEQFF.

The chain links TRBV7-9 to TRBJ2-3; D possibly corresponds to TRBD1 (5 bases). CDR1 is SEHNR, CDR2 FQNEAQ, per germline (reference sequence). CDR3 size: 12 residues. The V end lost 5 bases, the J end lost 7 bases, and 10 bases lay between the germline ends. Written as DNA, the CDR3 is TGTGCCAGCAGCGCCCGACAGAATACGCAGTATTTT. Its translation: CASSARQNTQYF. Full variable domain (remainder filled in from reference TRBV7-9 and TRBJ2-3): DTGVSQNPRHKITKRGQNVTFRCDPISEHNRLYWYRQTLGQGPEFLTYFQNEAQLEKSRLLSDRFSAERPKGSFSTLEIQRTEQGDSAMYLCASSARQNTQYFGPGTRLTVL.

This clonotype was recorded a few times. The chain joins TRBV27 to TRBJ2-1; no clear D gene. This CDR3 spans 14 amino acids. V shed 0 bases and J shed 6 bases, with 9 bases lying between them. Germline CDR1 reads MNHEY; CDR2 reads SMNVEV (reference sequence). CDR3 loop: CASSLSGSLNEQFF. The CDR3 nucleotides are TGTGCCAGCAGTTTATCAGGATCCCTCAATGAGCAGTTCTTC.

This clonotype was observed a handful of times. The chain couples TRBV20-1 to TRBJ2-7; a weak D match, TRBD1 (6 bases). The CDR3 totals 12 residues. Germline V lookup: CDR1 DFQATT, CDR2 SNEGSKA (reference sequence). Trimming removed 3 bases from V and 7 bases from J, with 13 bases in between. In nucleotides, the CDR3 is TGCAGTGCTAGGGGGGCCCTGGTGGAGCAGTACTTC. This codes for CSARGALVEQYF.

V gene TRBV20-1 combines with J gene TRBJ2-7; no reliable D call. Germline V gives CDR1 DFQATT, CDR2 SNEGSKA (reference sequence). The CDR3 is 15 amino acids. The V and J ends lost 0 bases and 3 bases respectively, with 15 bases between them. For the CDR3, the DNA is TGCAGTGCTAGAGATGGGGATTTATACGGCTACGAGCAGTACTTC. It codes for CSARDGDLYGYEQYF.

The CDR3 is CASSIFEVADTQYF. CDR3 DNA sequence: TGCGCCAGCAGTATATTCGAAGTCGCAGATACGCAGTATTTT. The chain couples TRBV5-1 to TRBJ2-3, with unresolved D. The CDR3 spans 14 residues. Trimming took 5 bases from V and 4 from J, leaving 14 bases between them. CDR1 is SGHRS and CDR2 is YFSETQ in the germline V gene.

This clonotype was picked up a small number of times. The chain uses TRBV10-3 and TRBJ2-7; a weak D match, TRBD1 (5 bases). The J call could be wrong; TRBJ2-5 is a better fit for the DNA end. The V gene's germline CDR1 is ENHRY and CDR2 SYGVKD. The CDR3 spans 12 residues. The CDR3 protein is CAISQGGETQYF. DNA of the CDR3: TGTGCCATCAGTCAGGGTGGTGAGACCCAGTACTTC.

J is TRBJ2-1 and V is TRBV20-1; D is possibly TRBD2 (5 bases). The V end was cut by 3 bases, the J end by 3 bases, with 12 bases between. This CDR3 contains 14 residues. CDR1 DFQATT and CDR2 SNEGSKA come from the germline V gene (reference sequence). CDR3 in DNA: TGCAGTGCTAGGGACTCGCATGGCTACAATGAGCAGTTCTTC. Translating gives CSARDSHGYNEQFF.

The J gene is TRBJ1-2, the V gene TRBV7-9; D remains ambiguous. CDR3 size: 12 residues. Germline V gene lookup returns CDR1 SEHNR and CDR2 FQNEAQ (reference sequence). V lost 9 bases and J 5 bases, leaving 13 bases between the germline ends. DNA of the CDR3: TGTGCCAGTGCGATAGCGGATTATGGCTACACCTTC. Amino acid sequence: CASAIADYGYTF. Full variable domain (missing parts from reference TRBV7-9 and TRBJ1-2): DTGVSQNPRHKITKRGQNVTFRCDPISEHNRLYWYRQTLGQGPEFLTYFQNEAQLEKSRLLSDRFSAERPKGSFSTLEIQRTEQGDSAMYLCASAIADYGYTFGSGTRLTVV.

This chain links TRBV20-1 with TRBJ2-6; D gene unclear. With 2 bases removed from V and 2 bases from J, the gap between germline ends came to 7 bases. Germline V gives CDR1 DFQATT, CDR2 SNEGSKA (reference sequence). The CDR3 has 14 amino acids. CDR3 in amino acids: CSARILTGANVLTF. The CDR3 DNA is TGCAGTGCTAGAATACTTACTGGGGCCAACGTCCTGACTTTC.

This sequence joins TRBV27 and TRBJ2-4; a weak D match, TRBD1 (6 bases). The J call may be incorrect, as the DNA end agrees better with TRBJ2-7. The CDR3 length is 15 residues. Germline lookup yields CDR1 MNHEY and CDR2 SMNVEV (reference sequence). This CDR3 reads CASSLFTGRDYEQYF. CDR3 nucleotide sequence: TGTGCCAGCAGTTTATTTACAGGGAGAGACTACGAGCAGTACTTC.

This clonotype was counted a few times. The chain combines TRBV28 with TRBJ2-7; no definite D call. The CDR3 consists of 12 residues. The V and J ends lost 5 bases and 3 bases respectively, with 8 bases between them. Germline lookup yields CDR1 MDHEN and CDR2 SYDVKM. This chain's CDR3 is CASSKWRYEQYF. The CDR3, as DNA: TGTGCCAGCAGTAAATGGCGCTACGAGCAGTACTTC.